These 26 T cell receptor beta chains share one sample of origin, sequenced in a study of blood T cells in healthy people across ages. Primers used in a second PCR of about 7 to 12 cycles were a sample-barcoded 5' primer and a J-beta primer mix. Using its own MiXCR run on the 5' RACE reads, TCRdb lists one record per CDR3 protein. The sample lists about 1.5 million distinct CDR3 sequences; roughly 43% were seen once. Sequencing used blood. These receptors originate from a young woman in good health.

This chain uses TRBV7-2 with TRBJ2-4, with D possibly being TRBD1 (5 bases). The DNA end is more similar to TRBJ2-7, so the J call may be wrong. The CDR3 consists of 13 residues. Germline values: CDR1 SGHTA, CDR2 FQGNSA. CDR3 nucleotide sequence: TGTGCCAGCAGCACACGACAGTTCTACGAGCAGTACTTC. Amino acids: CASSTRQFYEQYF.

CDR3: CAWSVPAGLIYGYTF. CDR3 nucleotide sequence: TGTGCCTGGAGTGTACCGGCAGGGCTTATCTATGGCTACACCTTC. The rearrangement links TRBV30 to TRBJ1-2, with D maybe TRBD1 (5 bases). V was trimmed by 0 bases and J by 4 bases, leaving 15 bases between them. From germline, CDR1 is GTSNPN and CDR2 SVGIG (reference sequence). The CDR3 is 15 residues long. The full variable domain, in which reference TRBV30 and TRBJ1-2 provide the parts outside the CDR3, is SQTIHQWPATLVQPVGSPLSLECTVEGTSNPNLYWYRQAAGRGLQLLFYSVGIGQISSEVPQNLSASRPQDRQFILSSKKLLLSDSGFYLCAWSVPAGLIYGYTFGSGTRLTVV.

The rearrangement joins TRBV7-2 to TRBJ1-5; a weak D match, TRBD1 (6 bases). V lost 1 base, J lost 5 bases, and 18 bases lay in between. The CDR3 contains 17 residues. CDR1 and CDR2 (germline): SGHTA, FQGNSA. Here the CDR3 DNA reads TGTGCCAGCAGCTTAGGAAGTTGGACAGCGGGGGATCAGCCCCAGCATTTT. Its protein is CASSLGSWTAGDQPQHF.

This clonotype came up a few times. In DNA form, the CDR3 reads TGCAGCGTCTCAGGGACAGGGACCACAGATACGCAGTATTTT. Translation gives CSVSGTGTTDTQYF. The chain combines TRBV29-1 with TRBJ2-3, with TRBD1 matching 9 bases. Germline values: CDR1 SQVTM, CDR2 ANQGSEA. V shed 6 bases and J 2 bases; nucleotides not matched to a gene: 6. The CDR3 is 14 amino acids.

The chain employs TRBV7-2 and TRBJ2-1; D is undetermined. V lost 5 bases, J lost 6 bases, and 14 bases lay in between. Germline CDR1 SGHTA, CDR2 FQGNSA. This CDR3 has 14 residues. The CDR3 spells CASSPPPLPNEQFF. The CDR3 coding sequence is TGTGCCAGCAGCCCCCCCCCGCTGCCCAATGAGCAGTTCTTC.

This clonotype has just a few counts. The chain links TRBV27 to TRBJ2-1; possibly TRBD1 for D (5 bases). Looked up from germline, CDR1 is MNHEY and CDR2 is SMNVEV (reference sequence). The V gene lost 4 bases and the J gene lost 5 bases, with 6 bases spanning the gap. The CDR3 length is 12 residues. CDR3 nucleotide sequence: TGTGCCAGCAGTTGGGGCCACAATGAGCAGTTCTTC. Translated: CASSWGHNEQFF.

The chain links TRBV7-8 to TRBJ1-2; no clear D. The CDR3 sequence is 15 residues long. Germline V gives CDR1 SGHVS, CDR2 FQNEAQ. V lost 1 base and J 4 bases, leaving 13 bases between the germline ends. The CDR3 spells CASSLGSGFGYGYTF. In DNA, the CDR3 is TGTGCCAGCAGCTTAGGGTCGGGTTTCGGCTATGGCTACACCTTC.

This clonotype has a handful of counts. The J gene is TRBJ2-1, the V gene TRBV4-3, with D possibly TRBD1 on 5 matching bases. This CDR3 region has 16 residues. V was trimmed by 4 bases and J by 6 bases, leaving 19 bases between them. The germline V gene encodes CDR1 LGHNA and CDR2 YSLEER. In nucleotides, the CDR3 is TGCGCCAGCAGCCCAATAGGGGCCTTTTACGGCAATGAGCAGTTCTTC. Its translation: CASSPIGAFYGNEQFF.

The CDR3 DNA sequence: TGTGCTACTGGGACAGGGCTATCTCTTCAGCCCCAGCATTTT. Amino acid sequence: CATGTGLSLQPQHF. J is TRBJ1-5 and V is TRBV12-5; 9 positions agree with TRBD1. Germline-derived CDR1 and CDR2 are LGHNT and FRNRAP. V was clipped by 10 bases and J by 6 bases; unmatched bases: 10. This CDR3 spans 14 amino acids. Variable domain in full (rest from reference TRBV12-5 and TRBJ1-5): DARVTQTPRHKVTEMGQEVTMRCQPILGHNTVFWYRQTMMQGLELLAYFRNRAPLDDSGMPKDRFSAEMPDATLATLKIQPSEPRDSAVYFCATGTGLSLQPQHFGDGTRLSIL.

This clonotype has at least ten counts. This chain connects TRBV12-3 or TRBV12-4 to TRBJ2-5, with a tentative D call TRBD1 (5 bases). The V and J ends lost 4 bases and 4 bases respectively, with 10 bases between them. The CDR3 totals 13 residues. The CDR3 nucleotides are TGTGCCAGCAGTTCAGGGTTAGGAGAGACCCAGTACTTC. This translates into CASSSGLGETQYF.

The chain joins TRBV27 to TRBJ2-1; TRBD2 is a possible D gene (7 bases). This CDR3 comprises 17 residues. Per the germline V gene, CDR1 is MNHEY and CDR2 is SMNVEV (reference sequence). V was shortened by 6 bases and J by 7 bases, with 25 bases between the two germline ends. CDR3 DNA sequence: TGTGCCAGCAGATCGGCAGTTAGGGGGAGGGCCCGGAATGAGCAGTTCTTC. It specifies CASRSAVRGRARNEQFF.

The genes are TRBV20-1 and TRBJ1-2; 9 nucleotides match TRBD1. The CDR3 is made up of 15 amino acids. V was pared by 5 bases and J by 6 bases, with 13 bases of the junction left unmatched. Germline V gene sequence: CDR1 DFQATT, CDR2 SNEGSKA (reference sequence). CDR3 bases: TGCAGTGCTGAGATATCCGGGACAGGGAAGGATGGCTACACCTTC. It is translated as CSAEISGTGKDGYTF.

The chain carries TRBV7-9 and TRBJ1-1, with 7 bases aligning to TRBD1. The V gene's germline CDR1 is SEHNR and CDR2 FQNEAQ (reference sequence). CDR3 size: 16 residues. J gave up 3 bases and V 2 bases, and 9 bases lay outside the gene matches. CDR3 in DNA: TGTGCCAGCAGCTTACTGGGCAGGGGGAAGGACACTGAAGCTTTCTTT. It encodes CASSLLGRGKDTEAFF.

This chain joins TRBV5-4 and TRBJ1-4; D unclear. Trimming cost V 0 bases and J 0 bases, with 3 bases left between them. This CDR3 is 14 amino acids long. Germline assignment: CDR1 SGHNT and CDR2 YYREEE (reference sequence). CDR3 DNA: TGTGCCAGCAGCTTGGATGCAACTAATGAAAAACTGTTTTTT. This encodes CASSLDATNEKLFF.

V usage is TRBV12-3 or TRBV12-4 and J usage is TRBJ1-1; possibly TRBD1 for D (5 bases). The CDR3 is 14 residues long. V lost 1 base and J 10 bases, leaving 16 bases between the germline ends. The CDR3 sequence is CASSLGPGVRGAFF. CDR3 DNA: TGTGCCAGCAGTTTAGGTCCGGGGGTAAGGGGAGCTTTCTTT.

The genes are TRBV4-3 and TRBJ2-4, with D possibly being TRBD1 (6 bases). The DNA end is a closer match to TRBJ2-7, so the J assignment may be wrong. In germline, CDR1 is LGHNA, CDR2 YSLEER. This CDR3 is built from 13 residues. CDR3 nucleotides: TGCGCCAGCAGCCAGCACTCAGGGGACGAGCAGTACTTC. It is translated as CASSQHSGDEQYF.

This chain connects TRBV12-3 or TRBV12-4 to TRBJ1-5; weak D call: TRBD1 (6 bases). V lost 6 bases and J 9 bases, leaving 12 bases between the germline ends. This CDR3 is built from 12 residues. The CDR3 DNA is TGTGCCAGCAGCCCCAGGGGTTGGCCCCAGCATTTT. Protein product: CASSPRGWPQHF.

With regard to this clonotype: One end of the junction does not line up with germline, which may come from a read error. The gene calls are TRBV29-1 and TRBJ2-5, with 10 bases fitting TRBD2. The CDR3 loop spans 14 amino acids. Germline V gene sequence: CDR1 SQVTM, CDR2 ANQGSEA. The CDR3 DNA is TGCAGCGTTGGTCCAGCGGGAGGGAGGGAGACCCCGTACTTC. Its translation: CSVGPAGGRETPYF.

This clonotype was detected ten times or more. This chain links TRBV12-3 or TRBV12-4 with TRBJ2-1; TRBD2 might be the D (6 bases). CDR3 length: 14 amino acids. V was clipped by 8 bases and J by 1 base, with 12 bases between them. Here the CDR3 reads CASLPGVSYNEQFF. DNA for the CDR3: TGTGCCAGCTTACCGGGGGTTTCCTACAATGAGCAGTTCTTC.

The rearrangement joins TRBV5-1 to TRBJ1-1, with D possibly matching TRBD1 (5 bases). V was pared by 4 bases and J by 4 bases, with 14 bases between. Germline V gene data show CDR1 as SGHRS and CDR2 as YFSETQ. This CDR3 region has 14 residues. The CDR3: CASSPLGGATEAFF. The CDR3 nucleotides are TGCGCCAGCAGCCCCCTTGGGGGAGCCACTGAAGCTTTCTTT.

This clonotype was detected a few times. The CDR3 DNA is TGTGCCAGCTCACCTCCGAATAATCAGCCCCAGCATTTT. Its protein is CASSPPNNQPQHF. The rearrangement links TRBV18 to TRBJ1-5; D remains unclear. This CDR3 has 13 residues. CDR1 KGHSH and CDR2 LQKENI come from the germline V gene. Trimming shortened V by 3 bases and J by 4 bases, and 7 bases separated the two germline ends. Combining the CDR3 with reference TRBV18 and TRBJ1-5 gives the whole variable domain NAGVMQNPRHLVRRRGQEARLRCSPMKGHSHVYWYRQLPEEGLKFMVYLQKENIIDESGMPKERFSAEFPKEGPSILRIQQVVRGDSAAYFCASSPPNNQPQHFGDGTRLSIL.

This clonotype has just a few counts. The DNA of the CDR3 is TGCAGTGCTAGAGATTTGGTCATTTCCTACGAGCAGTACTTC. It is translated as CSARDLVISYEQYF. The chain uses TRBV20-1 and TRBJ2-7; D ambiguous. This CDR3 is 14 amino acids long. The V and J ends lost 0 bases and 1 base respectively, with 10 bases between them. Germline-derived CDR1 and CDR2 are DFQATT and SNEGSKA (reference sequence).

The V call is TRBV25-1, the J call TRBJ1-2; no reliable D call. This CDR3 is 13 amino acids long. CDR1 and CDR2 (germline): MGHDK, SYGVNS. V was pared by 4 bases and J by 5 bases, with 11 bases between. The CDR3 here is CASSGGRQYGYTF. The CDR3 bases are TGTGCCAGCAGTGGGGGAAGACAATATGGCTACACCTTC.

The chain joins TRBV6-2 or TRBV6-3 to TRBJ1-2; D is ambiguous. This CDR3 contains 12 residues. V was clipped by 2 bases and J by 6 bases, with 7 bases between them. Germline V gene lookup returns CDR1 MNHEY and CDR2 SVGEGT. CDR3 DNA: TGTGCCAGCAGTTACGACTCCGATGGCTACACCTTC. This codes for CASSYDSDGYTF.

Notes on this clonotype: A much larger clone sits a single nucleotide away, making a read error possible. The CDR3 does not close with the conserved phenylalanine or tryptophan, likely indicating a read error. The chain is built from TRBV29-1 and TRBJ2-6; D may be TRBD1 (6 bases). From germline, CDR1 is SQVTM and CDR2 ANQGSEA. V was trimmed by 2 bases and J by 0 bases, leaving 11 bases between them. CDR3 length: 16 amino acids. The CDR3 loop reads CSVELGHFSGANVLTL. As DNA, the CDR3 is TGCAGCGTTGAACTGGGACACTTCTCTGGGGCCAACGTCCTGACTTTA.

This chain connects TRBV20-1 to TRBJ2-1; weak D call: TRBD1 (6 bases). The closer fit of TRBJ2-7 to the DNA end suggests the J call may be wrong. Germline CDR1 DFQATT, CDR2 SNEGSKA (reference sequence). The CDR3 loop spans 16 amino acids. CDR3 sequence: CSARSLTGNSYNEQYF. The DNA of the CDR3 is TGCAGTGCTAGGAGCTTAACAGGGAACTCCTACAATGAGCAGTACTTC.